One and the same sample provided the 32 T cell receptor beta chains below, sequenced in a study of post-analysis software for immune sequencing data. Notes on the study in general: There were a few TRBV segments more frequent in patients than controls, and TRBV5-6, TRBV5-1 and TRBV20-1 were among them.

Unique-molecular-identifier-tagged TCR beta cDNA libraries were used. Each CDR3 protein is one row after TCRdb ran MiXCR on the PCR reads. The table records about 770,000 distinct CDR3 sequences, roughly 46% of them present only once. Their specific antigens are unknown. The sequenced sample consisted of blood. The source of these receptors is a girl aged 10 to 17 with multiple sclerosis.

The chain joins TRBV27 to TRBJ2-5; TRBD1 matches 7 bases. The end of the DNA aligns better with TRBJ2-7, so the J call may be wrong. The germline V gene has CDR1 MNHEY and CDR2 SMNVEV (reference sequence). The CDR3 extends over 12 amino acids. Here the CDR3 reads CASGGQLHEQYF. CDR3 nucleotides: TGTGCCAGCGGGGGACAGTTACACGAGCAGTACTTC.

V is TRBV7-9 and J is TRBJ2-3; 14 bases fit TRBD2. The CDR3 is 17 residues long. The trim removed 5 bases at V and 2 bases at J, leaving 6 bases unmatched. The germline gives CDR1 SEHNR, CDR2 FQNEAQ (reference sequence). The CDR3 nucleotides are TGTGCCAGCAGCCGAGGGACTAGCGGGAGCATCACAGATACGCAGTATTTT. Translating gives CASSRGTSGSITDTQYF.

This rearrangement joins TRBV2 to TRBJ2-7; TRBD1 matches at 10 bases. The CDR3 is 14 amino acids. The trim removed 0 bases at V and 6 bases at J, leaving 2 bases unmatched. Germline V lookup: CDR1 SNHLY, CDR2 FYNNEI. The CDR3 spells CASSEAGTGVEQYF. Here the CDR3 DNA reads TGTGCCAGCAGTGAAGCCGGGACAGGGGTCGAGCAGTACTTC.

This clonotype turned up a few times. The chain links TRBV20-1 to TRBJ2-3, with 8 bases that match TRBD2. CDR1 is DFQATT and CDR2 is SNEGSKA in the germline V gene (reference sequence). The CDR3 consists of 14 residues. Trimming cost V 2 bases and J 1 base; bases outside gene matches: 2. The CDR3, as DNA: TGCAGTGCTAGAACTAGCGGACGCACAGATACGCAGTATTTT. Encoded protein: CSARTSGRTDTQYF.

This CDR3 reads CASSEFDQYYEQYF. CDR3 nucleotides: TGTGCCAGCAGTGAATTCGACCAATACTACGAGCAGTACTTC. This chain uses TRBV25-1 with TRBJ2-7; D not resolved. Per the germline V gene, CDR1 is MGHDK and CDR2 is SYGVNS. The CDR3 totals 14 residues. V dropped 1 base and J dropped 3 bases, with 10 bases sitting between them.

This rearrangement joins TRBV7-9 to TRBJ1-4; weak D call: TRBD1 (5 bases). Germline assignment: CDR1 SEHNR and CDR2 FQNEAQ (reference sequence). There are 16 residues in the CDR3. V lost 5 bases and J 6 bases, leaving 19 bases between the germline ends. Written as DNA, the CDR3 is TGTGCCAGCAGCCCTGGGGGGTATGGGAAGGATGAAAAACTGTTTTTT. This translates into CASSPGGYGKDEKLFF.

The genes are TRBV13 and TRBJ2-5; tentative D call: TRBD2 (5 bases). Trimming removed 3 bases from V and 3 bases from J, with 8 bases in between. The CDR3 is 13 residues long. Germline CDR1 and CDR2: PRHDT and FYEKMQ (reference sequence). The CDR3 bases are TGTGCCAGCAGCTTGTATAGCGAAGAGACCCAGTACTTC. Translated: CASSLYSEETQYF.

This clonotype was recorded a few times. V usage is TRBV30 and J usage is TRBJ2-7; perhaps TRBD2 as D (6 bases). The J call may be wrong; the DNA end is better matched by TRBJ2-5. CDR3 length: 15 residues. Germline-derived CDR1 and CDR2 are GTSNPN and SVGIG (reference sequence). CDR3 amino acids: CAWSQGGGISETQYF. In DNA form, the CDR3 reads TGTGCCTGGAGTCAAGGCGGCGGGATTAGCGAGACCCAGTACTTC.

The chain links TRBV2 to TRBJ2-7; D perhaps matches TRBD2 (7 bases). The CDR3 extends over 14 amino acids. V lost 8 bases and J 0 bases, leaving 14 bases between the germline ends. In germline, CDR1 is SNHLY, CDR2 FYNNEI. The CDR3, as DNA: TGTGCCAGCCTGCGGGGGCTCAACTCCTACGAGCAGTACTTC. This translates into CASLRGLNSYEQYF.

This clonotype was seen a handful of times. The J gene is TRBJ2-7, the V gene TRBV6-5, with 8 bases that match TRBD1. Germline V CDR1 and CDR2: MNHEY, SVGAGI. This CDR3 has 14 amino acids. V was clipped by 5 bases and J by 2 bases; unmatched bases: 5. CDR3 amino acids: CASSDRGPPYEQYF. CDR3 nucleotides: TGTGCCAGCAGTGACAGGGGCCCCCCCTACGAGCAGTACTTC.

This chain uses TRBV3-1 with TRBJ2-1; D is perhaps TRBD2 (5 bases). The J call could be wrong; TRBJ2-7 is a better fit for the DNA end. The germline CDR1 and CDR2 sequences are LGHDT and YNNKEL (reference sequence). This CDR3 is built from 14 residues. Here the CDR3 DNA reads TGTGCCAGCAGCCGAGAGAGGGCCTACAATGAGCAGTACTTC. Amino acid sequence: CASSRERAYNEQYF.

The J gene is TRBJ2-7, the V gene TRBV10-3; 7 nucleotides align to TRBD2. J gave up 3 bases and V 0 bases, and 5 bases lay outside the gene matches. CDR3 length: 15 amino acids. Germline V gene sequence: CDR1 ENHRY, CDR2 SYGVKD. CDR3 sequence (DNA): TGTGCCATCAGTGAGTCGACGGGGGGTGGCTACGAGCAGTACTTC. Amino acid sequence: CAISESTGGGYEQYF.

The CDR3 region has the DNA TGCAGTGCTAGAGATCTTGACAGCTATGGCTACACCTTC. This codes for CSARDLDSYGYTF. The chain is built from TRBV20-1 and TRBJ1-2; D is perhaps TRBD1 (5 bases). The CDR3 covers 13 residues. Trimming shortened V by 0 bases and J by 4 bases, and 9 bases separated the two germline ends. CDR1 is DFQATT and CDR2 is SNEGSKA in the germline V gene (reference sequence).

This sequence joins TRBV20-1 and TRBJ1-5, with D uncertain. Germline V gene lookup returns CDR1 DFQATT and CDR2 SNEGSKA (reference sequence). The CDR3 covers 12 residues. V lost 6 bases and J 6 bases, leaving 12 bases between the germline ends. The chain's CDR3 is CSASGMGQPQHF. The CDR3 coding sequence is TGCAGTGCCTCGGGCATGGGTCAGCCCCAGCATTTT.

This rearrangement joins TRBV12-3 or TRBV12-4 to TRBJ2-1, with 7 bases that match TRBD2. The CDR3 runs to 13 residues. With 3 bases clipped from V and 8 bases from J, the junction kept 4 bases outside the gene matches. The CDR3 loop reads CASSFSGKDEQFF. The CDR3 DNA sequence: TGTGCCAGCAGTTTCAGCGGGAAGGATGAGCAGTTCTTC.

The J gene is TRBJ2-7, the V gene TRBV7-6; D is perhaps TRBD1 or TRBD2 (5 bases each). V was shortened by 1 base and J by 7 bases, with 11 bases between the two germline ends. There are 13 residues in the CDR3. CDR1 and CDR2 (germline): SGHVS, FNYEAQ. CDR3 sequence: CASSLVPGREQYF. CDR3 in DNA: TGTGCCAGCAGCTTAGTTCCGGGGCGGGAGCAGTACTTC.

V is TRBV12-3 or TRBV12-4 and J is TRBJ1-6, with 8 nucleotides matching TRBD1. With 1 base clipped from V and 10 bases from J, the junction kept 3 bases outside the gene matches. The CDR3 loop spans 14 amino acids. The CDR3 is CASSLGTGNSPLHF. CDR3 sequence (DNA): TGTGCCAGCAGTTTAGGGACAGGGAACTCACCCCTCCACTTT.

This clonotype was picked up a small number of times. The chain has TRBV7-8 and TRBJ2-7; unclear D gene. Trimming cost V 0 bases and J 4 bases, with 13 bases left between them. This CDR3 contains 15 residues. In germline, CDR1 is SGHVS, CDR2 FQNEAQ. The CDR3 region is CASSLASGFRYEQYF. The DNA of the CDR3 is TGTGCCAGCAGCTTAGCCTCCGGATTCAGATACGAGCAGTACTTC.

This clonotype was recorded a few times. The chain links TRBV7-9 to TRBJ1-1; tentative D call: TRBD1 (5 bases). Germline loops: CDR1 SEHNR, CDR2 FQNEAQ (reference sequence). With 5 bases removed from V and 8 bases from J, the gap between germline ends came to 18 bases. This CDR3 is 14 amino acids long. CDR3 loop: CASSLGATGGEAFF. CDR3 sequence (DNA): TGTGCCAGCAGCCTAGGGGCTACAGGCGGGGAAGCTTTCTTT.

This clonotype was seen only a few times. V gene TRBV7-9 combines with J gene TRBJ2-1, with D tentatively TRBD2 (6 bases). Germline CDR1 and CDR2: SEHNR and FQNEAQ (reference sequence). The V end was cut by 5 bases, the J end by 6 bases, with 23 bases between. The CDR3 runs to 17 residues. The CDR3 sequence is CASSTWGEVHSINEQFF. CDR3 coding DNA: TGTGCCAGCAGCACCTGGGGGGAGGTCCACTCAATCAATGAGCAGTTCTTC.

CDR3 coding DNA: TGTGCCAGCAGTACCAGCAGGGCCGCTGGTGGTGAGCAGTTCTTC. It is translated as CASSTSRAAGGEQFF. The genes are TRBV12-3 or TRBV12-4 and TRBJ2-1, with D tentatively TRBD1 (5 bases). V was clipped by 5 bases and J by 9 bases, with 20 bases between them. The CDR3 has 15 amino acids.

On this clonotype: A junction boundary mismatches the germline segment, possibly from a read error. This chain connects TRBV5-1 to TRBJ1-1; a weak D match, TRBD1 (5 bases). Germline V gene lookup returns CDR1 SGHRS and CDR2 YFSETQ. The CDR3 runs to 14 residues. CDR3 residues: CASSLVQGNTEAFF. CDR3 nucleotide sequence: TGTGCCAGCAGCTTGGTCCAGGGGAACACTGAAGCTTTCTTT.

Only a few counts were recorded for this clonotype. V usage is TRBV6-2 or TRBV6-3 and J usage is TRBJ2-7, with TRBD1 identical over 9 bases. Gene TRBJ2-5 matches the end of the DNA better, so the J call may be wrong. The CDR3 consists of 16 residues. The germline V gene encodes CDR1 MNHEY and CDR2 SVGEGT. The CDR3 reads CASSHPDRGSRETQYF. DNA of the CDR3: TGTGCCAGCAGTCATCCGGACAGGGGCTCCAGGGAGACCCAGTACTTC.

This clonotype occurred a few times. This chain connects TRBV29-1 to TRBJ2-3; D remains unclear. This CDR3 contains 12 residues. With 1 base removed from V and 9 bases from J, the gap between germline ends came to 11 bases. Germline CDR1 and CDR2: SQVTM and ANQGSEA. CDR3 sequence: CSVEGVGVTQYF. Written as DNA, the CDR3 is TGCAGCGTTGAAGGGGTAGGAGTCACGCAGTATTTT.

This clonotype was detected a few times. This chain uses TRBV11-3 with TRBJ1-1; D call uncertain. The CDR3 has 17 amino acids. Trimming stripped 4 bases from V and 1 base from J, with 19 bases between. CDR1 is SGHNT, CDR2 YENEEA, per germline. The CDR3 bases are TGTGCCAGCAGCTCGATTACATCACGCGACGGGAACACTGAAGCTTTCTTT. Protein product: CASSSITSRDGNTEAFF.

This clonotype has just a few counts. The chain uses TRBV29-1 and TRBJ1-2, with D maybe TRBD1 (6 bases). With 5 bases removed from V and 8 bases from J, the gap between germline ends came to 15 bases. This CDR3 is 12 amino acids long. Germline V gene sequence: CDR1 SQVTM, CDR2 ANQGSEA. In nucleotides, the CDR3 is TGCAGCGTTATGGACAGTCGAGGCGGCTACACCTTC. Translating it yields CSVMDSRGGYTF.

There are a few counts of this clonotype. This chain connects TRBV12-3 or TRBV12-4 to TRBJ1-2; 7 bases match TRBD1. V gave up 3 bases and J gave up 13 bases; unmatched junction bases: 5. The CDR3 contains 11 residues. The CDR3, as DNA: TGTGCCAGCAGTTTCCGACAGGGAGGCACCTTC. Translated: CASSFRQGGTF.

The chain uses TRBV28 and TRBJ1-4; D is uncertain. This CDR3 comprises 15 residues. V dropped 6 bases and J dropped 5 bases, with 16 bases sitting between them. Germline V gene data show CDR1 as MDHEN and CDR2 as SYDVKM. This CDR3 is CASSPSIGWNEKLFF. CDR3 bases: TGTGCCAGCAGCCCAAGTATTGGTTGGAATGAAAAACTGTTTTTT.

This clonotype was counted only a few times. This sequence joins TRBV7-2 and TRBJ1-2; D is unresolved. Trimming shortened V by 5 bases and J by 4 bases, and 14 bases separated the two germline ends. Germline V gives CDR1 SGHTA, CDR2 FQGNSA. There are 14 residues in the CDR3. CDR3 region: CASSLTGSTYGYTF. As DNA, the CDR3 is TGTGCCAGCAGCCTGACTGGCAGCACCTATGGCTACACCTTC. The full variable domain, its missing parts supplied by reference TRBV7-2 and TRBJ1-2, is GAGVSQSPSNKVTEKGKDVELRCDPISGHTALYWYRQSLGQGLEFLIYFQGNSAPDKSGLPSDRFSAERTGGSVSTLTIQRTQQEDSAVYLCASSLTGSTYGYTFGSGTRLTVV.

The chain couples TRBV20-1 to TRBJ2-3, with TRBD2 matching over 12 bases. This CDR3 comprises 17 residues. Germline V lookup: CDR1 DFQATT, CDR2 SNEGSKA (reference sequence). V lost 1 base and J lost 0; bases outside the gene matches: 5. The CDR3 bases are TGCAGTGCTAGAGGCCAACTAGCGGGAGGAAGCACAGATACGCAGTATTTT. It encodes CSARGQLAGGSTDTQYF.

The chain combines TRBV5-1 with TRBJ2-7, with 7 bases aligning to TRBD1. The germline gives CDR1 SGHRS, CDR2 YFSETQ. There are 15 residues in the CDR3. Trimming removed 4 bases from V and 2 bases from J; junction bases left unmatched: 9. The CDR3 DNA sequence: TGCGCCAGCAGCGCCTCCGGGACAGCGACCTACGAGCAGTACTTC. This gives the protein CASSASGTATYEQYF.

This clonotype was detected only once. V and J are TRBV4-3 and TRBJ2-7; tentative D call: TRBD2 (6 bases). This CDR3 has 16 amino acids. Trimming left V 0 bases short and J 0 bases short, with 12 bases between. Germline loops: CDR1 LGHNA, CDR2 YSLEER. CDR3 sequence reads: CASSQDLRGSSYEQYF. CDR3 coding DNA: TGCGCCAGCAGCCAAGATCTCCGGGGGTCCTCCTACGAGCAGTACTTC.